The T cell receptor beta chain under discussion was sequenced for a study of cytomegalovirus exposure and HLA in healthy donors. Study results and limitations: A prior analysis recorded that most TCR beta V segments were productive about 90% or about 30% of the time.

CDR1 is SGHAT, CDR2 FQNNGV, per germline. This CDR3 contains 14 residues. The primer mix had 60 Vbeta and 13 Jbeta primers. The protocol was immunoSEQ multiplex PCR, while the TCRdb copy is restricted to in-frame clones and leaves out a portion. The sample lists about 160,000 clones; roughly 70% were seen once. Only a few counts were recorded for this clone. The antigen is not known. The TCR comes from a man between 40 and 49 years old in good health and CMV-seropositive. The genes are TRBV11-2 and TRBJ2-5, with 9 nucleotides matching TRBD2. The assigned J gene may be wrong: the sequence end matches TRBJ2-7 better. Sequenced: PBMCs. The CDR3 here is CASSSISGGYEQYF. For the CDR3, the DNA is TGTGCCAGCAGCTCCATTAGCGGGGGTTACGAGCAGTACTTC.